Presented here are 19 T cell receptor beta chains from one specimen sequenced in a study of blood T cell repertoires in COVID-19. Clones were read by immunoSEQ multiplex PCR, and TCRdb kept only the in-frame ones, dropping some. The profile shows about 230,000 clones, approximately 88% of them singletons. Specimen: PBMCs or T cells enriched from blood (not recorded which). The receptors derive from a woman aged 40 to 50 with acute COVID-19.

The gene calls are TRBV4-3 and TRBJ2-7; TRBD1 is a possible D gene (5 bases). The CDR3 covers 14 residues. The germline V and J ends were trimmed by 1 base and 6 bases, with 13 bases remaining between them. CDR1 LGHNA and CDR2 YSLEER come from the germline V gene. The CDR3 reads CASSQVVGRGEQYF. CDR3 in DNA: TGCGCCAGCAGCCAAGTCGTGGGTAGGGGCGAGCAGTACTTC.

This sequence joins TRBV7-9 and TRBJ2-2; 8 bases agree with TRBD2. This CDR3 region has 16 residues. The trim removed 5 bases at V and 6 bases at J, leaving 11 bases unmatched. Per the germline V gene, CDR1 is SEHNR and CDR2 is FQNEAQ (reference sequence). The CDR3 protein is CASSPLLGLGAGELFF. CDR3 DNA: TGTGCCAGCAGCCCCCTCCTGGGACTAGGGGCCGGGGAGCTGTTTTTT.

The chain joins TRBV9 to TRBJ1-6, with TRBD1 matching over 7 bases. The germline CDR1 and CDR2 sequences are SGDLS and YYNGEE. V shed 0 bases, J shed 7 bases, and the junction held 4 bases outside the gene matches. The CDR3 has 15 residues. This CDR3 reads CASSVGDSPNSPLHF. CDR3 DNA: TGTGCCAGCAGCGTAGGGGACAGCCCCAATTCACCCCTCCACTTT.

This sequence joins TRBV7-8 and TRBJ2-3; TRBD2 agrees at 9 bases. After removal of 6 bases from V and 2 bases from J, the junction contained 9 bases not matched to a gene. The CDR3 is 16 residues long. CDR1 is SGHVS, CDR2 FQNEAQ, per germline. The CDR3, as DNA: TGTGCCAGCAGTTACCTGGGGACTAGCTCCACAGATACGCAGTATTTT. Protein product: CASSYLGTSSTDTQYF.

The chain employs TRBV12-5 and TRBJ2-2; 8 bases match TRBD1. CDR3 length equals 18 residues. The V and J ends lost 0 bases and 3 bases, in that order; junction bases with no gene match: 9. CDR1 LGHNT and CDR2 FRNRAP come from the germline V gene. The CDR3 nucleotides read TGTGCTAGTGGTTTGGTAATCGGGACAGGCGGAGACACCGGGGAGCTGTTTTTT. As protein: CASGLVIGTGGDTGELFF.

The chain joins TRBV29-1 to TRBJ1-1, with TRBD1 as a possible D gene (6 bases). V dropped 7 bases and J dropped 1 base, with 13 bases sitting between them. The CDR3 loop spans 13 amino acids. Per the germline V gene, CDR1 is SQVTM and CDR2 is ANQGSEA. This chain's CDR3 is CSAYTGRNTEAFF. The CDR3 coding sequence is TGCAGCGCTTATACAGGGAGGAACACTGAAGCTTTCTTT.

V gene TRBV7-2 combines with J gene TRBJ2-1; perhaps TRBD2 as D (5 bases). There are 15 residues in the CDR3. With 5 bases removed from V and 0 bases from J, the gap between germline ends came to 11 bases. CDR1 and CDR2 (germline): SGHTA, FQGNSA. The CDR3 spells CASSLERNSYNEQFF. The CDR3 DNA reads TGTGCCAGCAGCCTGGAGCGGAACTCCTACAATGAGCAGTTCTTC.

The J gene is TRBJ2-1, the V gene TRBV7-2; 7 nucleotides line up with TRBD1. Germline V gene data show CDR1 as SGHTA and CDR2 as FQGNSA. V was pared by 0 bases and J by 3 bases, with 2 bases of the junction left unmatched. The CDR3 spans 15 residues. CDR3 sequence reads: CASSLAGGDYNEQFF. The CDR3 DNA reads as TGTGCCAGCAGCTTAGCAGGGGGCGACTACAATGAGCAGTTCTTC.

The genes are TRBV29-1 and TRBJ1-2; D is uncertain. The V gene lost 2 bases and the J gene lost 4 bases, with 5 bases spanning the gap. This CDR3 is 11 amino acids long. Germline V CDR1 and CDR2: SQVTM, ANQGSEA. The CDR3 spells CSVESGYGYTF. In DNA form, the CDR3 reads TGCAGCGTTGAATCCGGCTATGGCTACACCTTC.

The V call is TRBV4-2, the J call TRBJ2-1; 10 positions agree with TRBD2. CDR3 length: 16 amino acids. V shed 4 bases, J shed 2 bases, and the junction held 5 bases outside the gene matches. Per germline, CDR1 LGHNA and CDR2 YNFKEQ. This CDR3 is CASSRVAGGPYNEQFF. CDR3 sequence (DNA): TGTGCCAGCAGCCGAGTAGCGGGGGGCCCCTACAATGAGCAGTTCTTC.

V and J are TRBV5-6 and TRBJ2-7; TRBD2 agrees at 10 bases. Germline CDR1 is SGHDT and CDR2 is YYEEEE. This CDR3 contains 14 residues. The V gene end was trimmed by 2 bases and the J gene end by 9 bases; junction bases not matched to a gene: 8. CDR3 in amino acids: CASSFTSGASRQYF. CDR3 DNA: TGTGCCAGCAGCTTCACTAGCGGGGCCTCAAGGCAGTACTTC.

V gene TRBV3-1 (or the pseudogene TRBV3-2) combines with J gene TRBJ2-1; D is possibly TRBD2 (5 bases). The V end lost 0 bases, the J end lost 1 base, and 7 bases lay between the germline ends. Germline CDR1 and CDR2: LGHDT and YNNKEL (reference sequence). CDR3 length: 15 amino acids. CDR3 DNA sequence: TGTGCCAGCAGCCAAGATAGGAGGTCCTACAATGAGCAGTTCTTC. Encoded protein: CASSQDRRSYNEQFF.

About this clone itself: The sample has other DNA sequences that encode this CDR3 too. J is TRBJ2-3 and V is TRBV5-1, with 14 bases that match TRBD2. This CDR3 region has 18 residues. V shed 3 bases and J 0 bases; nucleotides not matched to a gene: 6. Per germline, CDR1 SGHRS and CDR2 YFSETQ. The CDR3 sequence: CASSSGLAGGQSTDTQYF. CDR3 coding DNA: TGCGCCAGCAGCTCAGGACTAGCGGGGGGCCAGAGCACAGATACGCAGTATTTT. Complete variable domain (other parts from reference TRBV5-1 and TRBJ2-3): KAGVTQTPRYLIKTRGQQVTLSCSPISGHRSVSWYQQTPGQGLQFLFEYFSETQRNKGNFPGRFSGRQFSNSRSEMNVSTLELGDSALYLCASSSGLAGGQSTDTQYFGPGTRLTVL.

The rearrangement joins TRBV6-2 or TRBV6-3 to TRBJ2-7; 11 positions match TRBD1. The CDR3 consists of 17 residues. With V trimmed by 0 bases and J by 7 bases, 11 bases remained unmatched. The germline V gene has CDR1 MNHEY and CDR2 SVGEGT. The CDR3 region is CASSYSIRDRGSEEQYF. CDR3 DNA: TGTGCCAGCAGTTACTCGATAAGGGACAGGGGGTCGGAAGAGCAGTACTTC.

This CDR3 is CASRTGGSFGYTF. CDR3 DNA: TGTGCCAGCAGGACAGGGGGCTCGTTTGGCTACACCTTC. The chain employs TRBV3-1 (or the pseudogene TRBV3-2) and TRBJ1-2, with 10 bases matching TRBD1. Germline values: CDR1 LGHDT, CDR2 YNNKEL (reference sequence). CDR3 length: 13 residues. J was trimmed by 7 bases and V by 6 bases; bases with no gene match: 5.

In regard to this clone: Relative to the germline gene, one junction end is altered; a read error may explain this. CDR3 sequence: CASSQELQGAAKEKLFF. As DNA, the CDR3 is TGCGCCAGCAGCCAAGAATTACAGGGGGCGGCTAAAGAAAAACTGTTTTTT. V is TRBV4-3 and J is TRBJ1-4; 9 nucleotides agree with TRBD1. This CDR3 has 17 amino acids. Germline V gene sequence: CDR1 LGHNA, CDR2 YSLEER.

V usage is TRBV11-2 and J usage is TRBJ2-7, with TRBD2 identical over 10 bases. Trimming at V came to 3 bases and at J to 0 bases, leaving 11 bases not matched to a gene. Looked up from germline, CDR1 is SGHAT and CDR2 is FQNNGV. The CDR3 loop spans 18 amino acids. CDR3: CASSFTLEREGSSYEQYV. The DNA for the CDR3 is TGTGCCAGCAGCTTCACTCTGGAGCGGGAGGGTAGCTCCTACGAGCAGTACGTC.

This chain links TRBV4-3 with TRBJ1-1; D not certain. CDR3 length equals 16 residues. Per germline, CDR1 LGHNA and CDR2 YSLEER. Trimming removed 0 bases from V and 0 bases from J, with 11 bases in between. The CDR3 coding sequence is TGCGCCAGCAGCCAAGAGCCCGGAGGGATGAACACTGAAGCTTTCTTT. Translating it yields CASSQEPGGMNTEAFF.

The gene calls are TRBV11-2 and TRBJ1-2; D may be TRBD1 (6 bases). The CDR3 consists of 12 residues. Germline values: CDR1 SGHAT, CDR2 FQNNGV. CDR3 in amino acids: CKRPGGNYGYTF. The CDR3 DNA reads as TGTAAGCGCCCGGGGGGCAACTATGGCTACACCTTC.